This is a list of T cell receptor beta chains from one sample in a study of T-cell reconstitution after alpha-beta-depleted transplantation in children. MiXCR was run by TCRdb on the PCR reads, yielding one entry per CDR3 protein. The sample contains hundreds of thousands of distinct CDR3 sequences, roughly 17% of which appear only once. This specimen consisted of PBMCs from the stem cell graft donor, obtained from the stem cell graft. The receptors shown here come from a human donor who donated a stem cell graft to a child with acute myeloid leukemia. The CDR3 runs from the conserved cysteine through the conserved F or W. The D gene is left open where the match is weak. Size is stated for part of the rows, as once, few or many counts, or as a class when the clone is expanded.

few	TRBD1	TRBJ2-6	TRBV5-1	TGCGCCAGCAGCAGACAGGACAGGGGCCACTCTGGGGCCAACGTCCTGACTTTC	CASSRQDRGHSGANVLTF
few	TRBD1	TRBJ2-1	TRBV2	TGTGCCAGAGGGGACAGGACCCACAATGAGCAGTTCTTC	CARGDRTHNEQFF
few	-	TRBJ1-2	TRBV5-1	TGCGCCAGCAGCCCCGAGACCGTTAACTATGGCTACACCTTC	CASSPETVNYGYTF
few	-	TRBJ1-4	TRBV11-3	TGTGCCAGCAGCTTAGGTTCCGGGGCAGCCTGGGGAGAAAAACTGTTTTTT	CASSLGSGAAWGEKLFF
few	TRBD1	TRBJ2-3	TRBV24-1	TGTGCCACCAGTGATACTACAGGGGTTGGAGATACGCAGTATTTT	CATSDTTGVGDTQYF
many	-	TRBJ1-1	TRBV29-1	TGCAGCGTTACCGCAGGGAGAAGCGAAGCTTTCTTT	CSVTAGRSEAFF
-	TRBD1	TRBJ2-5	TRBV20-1	TGCAGTGCTAGAGATAGGGACAGGTGGGAGGAGACCCAGTACTTC	CSARDRDRWEETQYF
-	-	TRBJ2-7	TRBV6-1	TGTGCCAGCAAGAAGGGCAAGTCCTACGAGCAGTACTTC	CASKKGKSYEQYF
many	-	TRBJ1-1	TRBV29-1	TGCAGCGTTGAGAGGCGAAGACTGAACACTGAAGCTTTCTTT	CSVERRRLNTEAFF
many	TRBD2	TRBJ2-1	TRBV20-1	TGCAGTGCTGTCTCTAGCGGACTAACTTACAATGAGCAGTTCTTC	CSAVSSGLTYNEQFF
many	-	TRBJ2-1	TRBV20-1	TGCAGTGCTCCCCACGTAGAGGGGCCCGAGCAGTTCTTC	CSAPHVEGPEQFF
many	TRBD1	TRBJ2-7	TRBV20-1	TGCAGTGCTAGGCTGGGACAGCATACCTACGAGCAGTACTTC	CSARLGQHTYEQYF
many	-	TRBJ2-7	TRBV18	TGTGCCAGCTCACCAGGACTGAGCCCCTACGAGCAGTACTTC	CASSPGLSPYEQYF
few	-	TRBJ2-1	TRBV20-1	TGCAGTGCTAGAACCCCCCGGGGAGTCGGCAATGAGCAGTTCTTC	CSARTPRGVGNEQFF
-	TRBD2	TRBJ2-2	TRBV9	TGTGCCAGCAGGGCCGGCGGGGGAAACACCGGGGAGCTGTTTTTT	CASRAGGGNTGELFF
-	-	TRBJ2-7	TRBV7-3	TGTGCCAGCAGCATCCGCCGGGCGGACGAGCAGTACTTC	CASSIRRADEQYF
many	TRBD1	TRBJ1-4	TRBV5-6	TGTGCCAGCAGCCCGCGACAGGGTTCCGCAACTAATGAAAAACTGTTTTTT	CASSPRQGSATNEKLFF
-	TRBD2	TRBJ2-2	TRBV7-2	TGTGCCAGCAGAGGGACTAGCGGAAATTCCGGGGAGCTGTTTTTT	CASRGTSGNSGELFF
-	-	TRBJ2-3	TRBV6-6	TGTGCCAGCAGGGACCGACCCACAGATACGCAGTATTTT	CASRDRPTDTQYF
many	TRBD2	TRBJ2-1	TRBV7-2	TGTGCCAGCAGCTTACAATCTAGCGGTGCTCCCTACAATGAGCAGTTCTTC	CASSLQSSGAPYNEQFF
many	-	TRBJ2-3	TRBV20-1	TGCAGTGCTAGAGACCCTCTCACGGATACGCAGTATTTT	CSARDPLTDTQYF
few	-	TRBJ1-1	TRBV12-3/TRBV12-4	TGTGCCAGCAGTTCTACAGGGTTCTCCACTGAAGCTTTCTTT	CASSSTGFSTEAFF